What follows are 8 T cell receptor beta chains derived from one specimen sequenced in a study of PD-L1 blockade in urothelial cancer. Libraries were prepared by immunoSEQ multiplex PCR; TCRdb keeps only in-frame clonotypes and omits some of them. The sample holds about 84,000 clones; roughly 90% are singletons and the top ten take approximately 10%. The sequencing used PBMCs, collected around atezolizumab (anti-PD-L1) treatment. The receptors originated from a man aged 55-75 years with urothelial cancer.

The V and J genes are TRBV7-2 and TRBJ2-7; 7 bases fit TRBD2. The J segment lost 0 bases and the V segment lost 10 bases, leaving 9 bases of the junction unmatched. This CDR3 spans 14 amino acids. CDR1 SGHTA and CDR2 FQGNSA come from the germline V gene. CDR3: CAIQREGNSYEQYF. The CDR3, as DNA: TGTGCCATCCAAAGGGAGGGGAACTCCTACGAGCAGTACTTC.

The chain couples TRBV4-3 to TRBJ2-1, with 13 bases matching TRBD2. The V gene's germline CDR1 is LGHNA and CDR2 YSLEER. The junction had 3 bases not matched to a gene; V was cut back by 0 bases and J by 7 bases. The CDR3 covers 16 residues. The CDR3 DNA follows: TGCGCCAGCAGCCAAGATTGGACTAGCGGGGGTAATGAGCAGTTCTTC. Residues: CASSQDWTSGGNEQFF.

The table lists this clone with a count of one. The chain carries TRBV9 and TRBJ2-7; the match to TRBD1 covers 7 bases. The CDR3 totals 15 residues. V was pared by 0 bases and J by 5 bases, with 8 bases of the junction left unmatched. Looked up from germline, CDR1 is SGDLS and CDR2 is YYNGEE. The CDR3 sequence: CASSVAGTAHHEQYF. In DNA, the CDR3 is TGTGCCAGCAGCGTAGCGGGGACAGCTCACCACGAGCAGTACTTC. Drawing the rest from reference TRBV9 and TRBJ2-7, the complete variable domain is DSGVTQTPKHLITATGQRVTLRCSPRSGDLSVYWYQQSLDQGLQFLIQYYNGEERAKGNILERFSAQQFPDLHSELNLSSLELGDSALYFCASSVAGTAHHEQYFGPGTRLTVT.

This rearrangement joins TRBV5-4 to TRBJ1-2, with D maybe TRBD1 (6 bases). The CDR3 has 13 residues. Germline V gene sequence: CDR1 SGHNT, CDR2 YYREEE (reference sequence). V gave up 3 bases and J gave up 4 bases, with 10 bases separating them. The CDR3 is CASSSPDSYGYTF. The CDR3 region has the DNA TGTGCCAGCAGCTCGCCGGACAGCTATGGCTACACCTTC.

Here the CDR3 reads CASSRGQFNQPQHF. CDR3 bases: TGTGCCAGTAGTAGGGGACAGTTCAATCAGCCCCAGCATTTT. The J gene is TRBJ1-5, the V gene TRBV19; TRBD1 agrees at 7 bases. From germline, CDR1 is LNHDA and CDR2 SQIVND (reference sequence). CDR3 length: 14 amino acids. Losses at the gene ends were 4 bases for V and 3 bases for J; bases not matched to a gene: 3.

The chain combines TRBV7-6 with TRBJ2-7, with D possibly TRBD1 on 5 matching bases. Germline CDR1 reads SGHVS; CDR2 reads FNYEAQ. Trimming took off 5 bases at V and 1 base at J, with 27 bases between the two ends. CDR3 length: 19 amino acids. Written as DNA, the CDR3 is TGTGCCAGCAGCCTGAAGTCCGTCCGACAGTTGGGCGGATCCTACGAGCAGTACTTC. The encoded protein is CASSLKSVRQLGGSYEQYF.

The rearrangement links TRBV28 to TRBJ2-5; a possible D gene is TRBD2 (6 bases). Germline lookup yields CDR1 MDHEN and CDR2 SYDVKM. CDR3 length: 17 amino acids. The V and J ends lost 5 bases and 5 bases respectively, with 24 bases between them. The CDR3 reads CASSLRGTMGGVETQYF. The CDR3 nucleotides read TGTGCCAGCAGTCTGAGGGGTACAATGGGGGGAGTGGAGACCCAGTACTTC.

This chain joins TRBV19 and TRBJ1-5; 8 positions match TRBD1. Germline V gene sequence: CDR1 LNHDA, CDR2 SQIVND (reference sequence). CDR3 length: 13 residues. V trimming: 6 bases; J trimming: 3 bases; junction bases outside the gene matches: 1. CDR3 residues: CASRDRDNQPQHF. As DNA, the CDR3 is TGTGCCAGTAGGGACAGGGACAATCAGCCCCAGCATTTT.